This TCR beta chain was recovered during a study of patients and donors after allogeneic stem cell transplantation. TCRdb passed the RT-PCR reads through MiXCR, listing each CDR3 protein once. The sample records approximately 160,000 distinct CDR3 sequences, approximately 22% being singletons. This CDR3 comprises 15 residues. The germline V gene encodes CDR1 SNHLY and CDR2 FYNNEI. V lost 5 bases, J lost 4 bases, and 16 bases lay in between. This clonotype has just one count. This TCR came from a human donor who was either an allogeneic HSCT recipient or a stem cell or donor lymphocyte infusion donor (not recorded which). It is not recorded whose cells these are; they may come from a transplant donor. The chain joins TRBV2 to TRBJ2-3, with D perhaps TRBD2 (6 bases). Sequencing was carried out using blood, either unsorted or a sorted T cell fraction (not recorded which). The CDR3 DNA sequence: TGTGCCAGCAGTAGACTAGAATTTTCAGCAGATACGCAGTATTTT. Its protein product is CASSRLEFSADTQYF. Filled out from reference TRBV2 and TRBJ2-3, the complete variable domain reads EPEVTQTPSHQVTQMGQEVILRCVPISNHLYFYWYRQILGQKVEFLVSFYNNEISEKSEIFDDQFSVERPDGSNFTLKIRSTKLEDSAMYFCASSRLEFSADTQYFGPGTRLTVL.